These T cell receptor beta chains were read from a single sample in a study of beta chain features in type 1 diabetes. This table comes from immunoSEQ multiplex PCR, and its TCRdb copy is limited to in-frame clones, with some not included. This sample has roughly 340,000 clones, with 10% to 15% found just once. The specimen sequenced was naive CD4+ T cells from blood. The receptors shown here come from a woman aged 18-29 years with type 1 diabetes. Each CDR3 is given with its conserved first and last residue. The D gene is left open where the match is weak. The size entry is marked missing in some rows and otherwise reads once, few, many or a size class.

CDR3 protein: CASSRAGGEYEQYF
CDR3 DNA: TGTGCCAGCAGCCGGGCGGGAGGGGAGTACGAGCAGTACTTC
clone size: few
V gene: TRBV7-9
D gene: TRBD2
J gene: TRBJ2-7

CDR3 protein: CASRLAGGPPYEQYF
CDR3 DNA: TGTGCCAGCAGGTTAGCGGGAGGGCCGCCCTACGAGCAGTACTTC
clone size: few
V gene: TRBV7-2
D gene: TRBD2
J gene: TRBJ2-7

CDR3 protein: CASSPDRGDTGELFF
CDR3 DNA: TGCGCCAGCAGCCCGGACAGGGGAGACACCGGGGAGCTGTTTTTT
clone size: few
V gene: TRBV5-1
D gene: TRBD1
J gene: TRBJ2-2

CDR3 protein: CASTRQGYGYTF
CDR3 DNA: TGCGCCAGCACCCGACAGGGATATGGCTACACCTTC
clone size: few
V gene: TRBV5-1
D gene: TRBD1
J gene: TRBJ1-2

CDR3 protein: CASSPQGTSNQPQHF
CDR3 DNA: TGTGCCAGCAGCCCACAGGGGACTAGCAATCAGCCCCAGCATTTT
clone size: .
V gene: TRBV7-2
D gene: TRBD1
J gene: TRBJ1-5

CDR3 protein: CASGEGSAYEQYF
CDR3 DNA: TGTGCCAGCGGTGAGGGTAGCGCCTACGAGCAGTACTTC
clone size: few
V gene: TRBV28
D gene: .
J gene: TRBJ2-7

CDR3 protein: CASSDGTGWEDTQYF
CDR3 DNA: TGTGCCAGCAGCGACGGGACAGGGTGGGAAGATACGCAGTATTTT
clone size: few
V gene: TRBV13
D gene: TRBD1
J gene: TRBJ2-3

CDR3 protein: CASSRTSGYEQYF
CDR3 DNA: TGTGCCAGTAGTCGGACTAGCGGCTACGAGCAGTACTTC
clone size: .
V gene: TRBV19
D gene: TRBD2
J gene: TRBJ2-7

CDR3 protein: CSVKDSYGYTF
CDR3 DNA: TGCAGCGTAAAAGACAGCTATGGCTACACCTTC
clone size: .
V gene: TRBV29-1
D gene: .
J gene: TRBJ1-2

CDR3 protein: CASSGTPRETQYF
CDR3 DNA: TGTGCCAGCAGCGGTACCCCCAGGGAGACCCAGTACTTC
clone size: .
V gene: TRBV7-3
D gene: .
J gene: TRBJ2-5

CDR3 protein: CASSLSTDTQYF
CDR3 DNA: TGTGCCAGCAGTCTCAGCACAGATACGCAGTATTTT
clone size: few
V gene: TRBV2
D gene: .
J gene: TRBJ2-3

CDR3 protein: CASSQTPGASNTYEQYF
CDR3 DNA: TGCGCCAGCAGCCAAACTCCAGGGGCCTCGAACACCTACGAGCAGTACTTC
clone size: .
V gene: TRBV4-3
D gene: .
J gene: TRBJ2-7

CDR3 protein: CSGSPRGVGTEAFF
CDR3 DNA: TGCAGCGGTTCGCCCAGGGGGGTAGGGACTGAAGCTTTCTTT
clone size: .
V gene: TRBV29-1
D gene: TRBD1
J gene: TRBJ1-1

CDR3 protein: CAILQGSQATDTQYF
CDR3 DNA: TGTGCCATCCTCCAGGGGTCCCAGGCAACAGATACGCAGTATTTT
clone size: few
V gene: TRBV28
D gene: .
J gene: TRBJ2-3

CDR3 protein: CASSPWGGSVQFF
CDR3 DNA: TGCGCCAGCAGCCCATGGGGGGGGAGCGTGCAGTTCTTC
clone size: few
V gene: TRBV4-1
D gene: TRBD2
J gene: TRBJ2-1

CDR3 protein: CASSPRRAGNTIYF
CDR3 DNA: TGTGCCAGCAGCCCACGCCGGGCTGGAAACACCATATATTTT
clone size: .
V gene: TRBV7-2
D gene: .
J gene: TRBJ1-3